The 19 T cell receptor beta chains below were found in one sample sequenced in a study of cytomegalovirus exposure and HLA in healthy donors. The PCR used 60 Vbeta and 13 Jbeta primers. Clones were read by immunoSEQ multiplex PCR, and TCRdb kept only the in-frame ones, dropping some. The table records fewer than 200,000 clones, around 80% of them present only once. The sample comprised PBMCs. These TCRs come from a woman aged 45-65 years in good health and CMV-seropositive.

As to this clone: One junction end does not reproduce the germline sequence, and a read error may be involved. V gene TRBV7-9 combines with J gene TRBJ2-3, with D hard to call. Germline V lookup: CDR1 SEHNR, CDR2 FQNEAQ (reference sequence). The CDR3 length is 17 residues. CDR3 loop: CSSSLLVVMSFTDTQYF. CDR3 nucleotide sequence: TGTTCCAGCAGCTTATTGGTTGTGATGAGTTTCACAGATACGCAGTATTTT.

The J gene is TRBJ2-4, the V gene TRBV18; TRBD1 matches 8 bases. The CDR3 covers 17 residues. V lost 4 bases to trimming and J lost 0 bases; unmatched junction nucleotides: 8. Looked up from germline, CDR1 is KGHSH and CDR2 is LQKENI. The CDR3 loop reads CASSRRVQGVAKNIQYF. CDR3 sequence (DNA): TGTGCCAGCTCACGAAGAGTACAGGGGGTAGCCAAAAACATTCAGTACTTC.

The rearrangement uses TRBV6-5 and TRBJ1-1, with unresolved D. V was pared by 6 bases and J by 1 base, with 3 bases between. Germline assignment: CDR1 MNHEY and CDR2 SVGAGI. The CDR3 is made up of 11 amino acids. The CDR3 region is CASSWNTEAFF. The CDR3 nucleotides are TGTGCCAGCAGCTGGAACACTGAAGCTTTCTTT.

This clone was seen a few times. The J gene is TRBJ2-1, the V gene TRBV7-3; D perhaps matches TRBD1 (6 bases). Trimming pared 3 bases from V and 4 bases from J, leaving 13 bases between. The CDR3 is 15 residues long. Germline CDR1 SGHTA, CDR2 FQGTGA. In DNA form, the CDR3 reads TGTGCCAGCAGCTTCACAGGGAGTGAATACAATGAGCAGTTCTTC. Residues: CASSFTGSEYNEQFF.

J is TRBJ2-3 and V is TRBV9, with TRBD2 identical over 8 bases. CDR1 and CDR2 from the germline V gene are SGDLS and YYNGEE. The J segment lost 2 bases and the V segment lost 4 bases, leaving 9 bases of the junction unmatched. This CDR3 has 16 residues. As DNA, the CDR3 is TGTGCCAGCAGCTCCCGACTAGCGCACGTCACAGATACGCAGTATTTT. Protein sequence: CASSSRLAHVTDTQYF.

As DNA, the CDR3 is TGCGCCAGCAGCCAAGGGCAGGGGGCTGAAGGCTACACCTTC. This encodes CASSQGQGAEGYTF. The chain uses TRBV4-3 and TRBJ1-2, with 8 nucleotides matching TRBD1. Germline CDR1 and CDR2: LGHNA and YSLEER. The CDR3 has 14 residues. Trimming removed 1 base from V and 8 bases from J; junction bases left unmatched: 6.

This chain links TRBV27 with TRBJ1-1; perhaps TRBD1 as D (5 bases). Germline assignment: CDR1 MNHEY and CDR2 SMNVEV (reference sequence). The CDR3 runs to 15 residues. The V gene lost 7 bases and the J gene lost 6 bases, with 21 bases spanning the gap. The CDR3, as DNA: TGTGCCAGCAATTGGGGGGGTAGCGCATACTCTGAAGCTTTCTTT. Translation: CASNWGGSAYSEAFF.

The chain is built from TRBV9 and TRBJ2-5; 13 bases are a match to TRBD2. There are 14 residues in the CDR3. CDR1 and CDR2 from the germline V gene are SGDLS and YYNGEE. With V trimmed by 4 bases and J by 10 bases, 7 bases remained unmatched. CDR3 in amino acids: CASSFIGTSGNQYF. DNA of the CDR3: TGTGCCAGCAGCTTCATAGGGACTAGCGGGAACCAGTACTTC.

CDR3 sequence reads: CASSGTLNTEAFF. CDR3 bases: TGTGCCAGCAGTGGGACTTTGAACACTGAAGCTTTCTTT. This chain joins TRBV27 and TRBJ1-1; weak D call: TRBD1 (5 bases). V dropped 5 bases and J dropped 0 bases, with 7 bases sitting between them. Germline V gives CDR1 MNHEY, CDR2 SMNVEV (reference sequence). This CDR3 is 13 amino acids long.

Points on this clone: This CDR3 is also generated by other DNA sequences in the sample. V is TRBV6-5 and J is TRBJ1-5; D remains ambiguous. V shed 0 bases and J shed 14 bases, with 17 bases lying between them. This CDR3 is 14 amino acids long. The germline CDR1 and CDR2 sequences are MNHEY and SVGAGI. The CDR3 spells CASSYSRFGVREHF. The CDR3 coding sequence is TGTGCCAGCAGTTACTCGAGATTCGGGGTACGAGAGCATTTT.

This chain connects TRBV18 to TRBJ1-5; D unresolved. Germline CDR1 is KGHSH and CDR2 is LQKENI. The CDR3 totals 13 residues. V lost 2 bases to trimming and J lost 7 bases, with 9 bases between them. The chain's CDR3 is CASSPAGEQPQHF. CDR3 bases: TGTGCCAGCTCACCAGCCGGGGAACAGCCCCAGCATTTT.

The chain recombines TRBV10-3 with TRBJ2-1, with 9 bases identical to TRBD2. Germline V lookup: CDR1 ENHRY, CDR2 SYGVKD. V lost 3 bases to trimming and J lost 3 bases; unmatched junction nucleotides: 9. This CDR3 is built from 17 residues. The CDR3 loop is CAISESSRRGGYNEQFF. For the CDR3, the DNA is TGTGCCATCAGTGAATCGAGTCGGCGGGGGGGCTACAATGAGCAGTTCTTC.

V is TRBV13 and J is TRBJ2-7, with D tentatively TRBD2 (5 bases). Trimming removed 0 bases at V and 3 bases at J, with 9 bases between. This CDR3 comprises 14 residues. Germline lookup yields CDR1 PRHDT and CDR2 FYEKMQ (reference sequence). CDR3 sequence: CASSLGQGLYEQYF. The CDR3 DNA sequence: TGTGCCAGCAGCTTAGGGCAAGGACTCTACGAGCAGTACTTC. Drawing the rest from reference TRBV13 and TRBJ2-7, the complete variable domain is AAGVIQSPRHLIKEKRETATLKCYPIPRHDTVYWYQQGPGQDPQFLISFYEKMQSDKGSIPDRFSAQQFSDYHSELNMSSLELGDSALYFCASSLGQGLYEQYFGPGTRLTVT.

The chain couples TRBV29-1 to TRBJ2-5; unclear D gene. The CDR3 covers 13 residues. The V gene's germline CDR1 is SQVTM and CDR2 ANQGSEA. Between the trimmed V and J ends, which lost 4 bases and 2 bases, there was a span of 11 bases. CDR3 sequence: CSVVFGWQETQYF. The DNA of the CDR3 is TGCAGCGTTGTTTTCGGGTGGCAAGAGACCCAGTACTTC.

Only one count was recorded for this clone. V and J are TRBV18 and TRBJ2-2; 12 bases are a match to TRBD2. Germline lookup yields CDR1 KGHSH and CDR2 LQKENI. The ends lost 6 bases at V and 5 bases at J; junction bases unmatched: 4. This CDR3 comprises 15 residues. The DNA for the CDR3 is TGTGCCAGCTCCAAGACTAGCGGGGGAACCGGGGAGCTGTTTTTT. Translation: CASSKTSGGTGELFF.

CDR3 residues: CASRTVTGYAANTGELFF. Here the CDR3 DNA reads TGCGCCAGCAGAACCGTGACAGGGTACGCCGCGAACACCGGGGAGCTGTTTTTT. V and J are TRBV5-1 and TRBJ2-2; TRBD1 matches 7 bases. Trimming at V came to 5 bases and at J to 0 bases, leaving 13 bases not matched to a gene. The germline gives CDR1 SGHRS, CDR2 YFSETQ. The CDR3 has 18 amino acids.

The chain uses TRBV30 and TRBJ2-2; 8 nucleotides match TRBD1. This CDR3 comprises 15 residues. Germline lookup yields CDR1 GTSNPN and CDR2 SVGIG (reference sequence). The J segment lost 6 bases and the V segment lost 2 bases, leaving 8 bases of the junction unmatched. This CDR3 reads CAWSRQGARAGELFF. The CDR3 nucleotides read TGTGCCTGGAGTCGCCAGGGGGCGCGGGCCGGGGAGCTGTTTTTT. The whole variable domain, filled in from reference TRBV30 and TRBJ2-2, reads SQTIHQWPATLVQPVGSPLSLECTVEGTSNPNLYWYRQAAGRGLQLLFYSVGIGQISSEVPQNLSASRPQDRQFILSSKKLLLSDSGFYLCAWSRQGARAGELFFGEGSRLTVL.

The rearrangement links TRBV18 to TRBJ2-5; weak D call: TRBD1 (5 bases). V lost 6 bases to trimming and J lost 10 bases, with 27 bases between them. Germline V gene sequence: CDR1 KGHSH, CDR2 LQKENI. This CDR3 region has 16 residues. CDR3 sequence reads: CASSSDTNPGKRGQYF. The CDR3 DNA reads TGTGCCAGCTCCTCGGACACAAACCCTGGGAAGAGAGGCCAGTACTTC.

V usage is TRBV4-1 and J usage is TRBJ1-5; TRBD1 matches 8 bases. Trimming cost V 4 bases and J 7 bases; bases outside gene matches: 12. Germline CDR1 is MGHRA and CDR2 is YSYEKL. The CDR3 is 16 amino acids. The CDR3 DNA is TGCGCCAGCAGCCCACGGGCTTCAGGGGGCGGACAGCCCCAGCATTTT. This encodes CASSPRASGGGQPQHF.